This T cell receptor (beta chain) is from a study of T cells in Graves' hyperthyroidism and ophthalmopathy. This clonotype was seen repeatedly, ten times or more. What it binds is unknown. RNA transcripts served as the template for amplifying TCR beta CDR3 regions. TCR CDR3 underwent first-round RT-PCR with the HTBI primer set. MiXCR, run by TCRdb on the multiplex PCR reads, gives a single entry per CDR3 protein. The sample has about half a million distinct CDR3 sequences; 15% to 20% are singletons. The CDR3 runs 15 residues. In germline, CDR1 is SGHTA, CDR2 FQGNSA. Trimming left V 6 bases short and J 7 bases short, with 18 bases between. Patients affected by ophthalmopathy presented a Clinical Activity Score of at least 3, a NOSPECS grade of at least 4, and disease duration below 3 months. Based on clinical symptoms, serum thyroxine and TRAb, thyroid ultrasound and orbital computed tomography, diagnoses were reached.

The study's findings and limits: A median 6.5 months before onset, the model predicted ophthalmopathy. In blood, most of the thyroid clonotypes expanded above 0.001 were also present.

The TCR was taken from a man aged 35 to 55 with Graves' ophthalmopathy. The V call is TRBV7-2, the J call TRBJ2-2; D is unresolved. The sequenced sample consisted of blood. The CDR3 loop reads CASSTTTPAGGELFF. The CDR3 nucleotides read TGTGCCAGCAGTACTACCACCCCGGCTGGCGGGGAGCTGTTTTTT.